This passage covers 28 T cell receptor beta chains from one sample sequenced in a study of T cells in narcolepsy. Clones were read by immunoSEQ multiplex PCR, and TCRdb kept only the in-frame ones, dropping some. Among 25,000 to 35,000 clones listed, less than 85% were seen once. The sequencing input was memory (CD45RA-) CD4+ T cells from blood. Source of these receptors: a human donor in good health.

V gene TRBV13 combines with J gene TRBJ2-3, with 11 bases that match TRBD2. The V gene end was trimmed by 3 bases and the J gene end by 2 bases; junction bases not matched to a gene: 16. The CDR3 totals 20 residues. Looked up from germline, CDR1 is PRHDT and CDR2 is FYEKMQ (reference sequence). In DNA form, the CDR3 reads TGTGCCAGCAGCTTTCGGACAGGATTGTTAGCGGGAGGGATCACAGATACGCAGTATTTT. This codes for CASSFRTGLLAGGITDTQYF.

The chain employs TRBV16 and TRBJ2-3; 9 nucleotides line up with TRBD2. The V segment lost 6 bases and the J segment 8 bases; nucleotides outside the gene matches: 6. The CDR3 contains 13 residues. CDR1 is KGHSY, CDR2 FQNENV, per germline. CDR3 DNA: TGTGCCAGCAGAATAACTAGCGGGCGTACGCAGTATTTT. Protein sequence: CASRITSGRTQYF.

CDR3 nucleotides: TGCGCCAGCAGCCGGGGACTCCTGGATCCTTCCTACGAGCAGTACTTC. This encodes CASSRGLLDPSYEQYF. The chain couples TRBV4-1 to TRBJ2-7, with a possible D match to TRBD2 (6 bases). Germline loops: CDR1 MGHRA, CDR2 YSYEKL. The ends were cut back, 4 bases at V and 1 base at J, with 17 bases in the middle. The CDR3 has 16 residues.

The CDR3 coding sequence is TGCGCCAGCAGCTACGACAGGGGTAGTCCCGGTGTGAATGAAAAACTGTTTTTT. Translation gives CASSYDRGSPGVNEKLFF. The chain recombines TRBV5-1 with TRBJ1-4, with 8 bases fitting TRBD1. There are 18 residues in the CDR3. The V gene end was trimmed by 3 bases and the J gene end by 5 bases; junction bases not matched to a gene: 15. CDR1 and CDR2 from the germline V gene are SGHRS and YFSETQ.

This chain connects TRBV19 to TRBJ1-5; D gene unclear. There are 20 residues in the CDR3. Between the trimmed V and J ends, which lost 5 bases and 0 bases, there was a span of 26 bases. Germline loops: CDR1 LNHDA, CDR2 SQIVND (reference sequence). The CDR3 coding sequence is TGTGCCAGTAGTCCCGAGGACTCGGGCCGACACCTTTATAGCAATCAGCCCCAGCATTTT. Translated, it gives CASSPEDSGRHLYSNQPQHF.

By share, this clone counts as medium-sized. The gene calls are TRBV18 and TRBJ2-3; 7 nucleotides agree with TRBD2. Unmatched junction bases numbered 0, after V lost 3 bases and J lost 3 bases. There are 13 residues in the CDR3. Germline CDR1 KGHSH, CDR2 LQKENI. For the CDR3, the DNA is TGTGCCAGCTCACCCGGGAGGACAGATACGCAGTATTTT. Protein product: CASSPGRTDTQYF. Using reference TRBV18 and TRBJ2-3 for the parts outside the CDR3, the full variable domain is NAGVMQNPRHLVRRRGQEARLRCSPMKGHSHVYWYRQLPEEGLKFMVYLQKENIIDESGMPKERFSAEFPKEGPSILRIQQVVRGDSAAYFCASSPGRTDTQYFGPGTRLTVL.

The V call is TRBV11-2, the J call TRBJ1-1; no definite D call. The CDR3 consists of 13 residues. CDR1 is SGHAT and CDR2 is FQNNGV in the germline V gene. Trimming took 3 bases from V and 2 from J, leaving 7 bases between them. The CDR3 nucleotides are TGTGCCAGCAGCTTTGGGCTCAACACTGAAGCTTTCTTT. Amino acids: CASSFGLNTEAFF.

The chain carries TRBV29-1 and TRBJ2-3; 8 bases map to TRBD2. This CDR3 spans 13 amino acids. Germline V lookup: CDR1 SQVTM, CDR2 ANQGSEA. Germline trimming cut 7 bases from V and 6 bases from J; bases unmatched to any gene: 9. The CDR3 nucleotides read TGCAGCGGCGCGGGGGGCCGGGGGGATACGCAGTATTTT. Amino acid sequence: CSGAGGRGDTQYF.

The genes are TRBV4-2 and TRBJ2-7, with D hard to call. The CDR3 is 14 amino acids. The germline CDR1 and CDR2 sequences are LGHNA and YNFKEQ. V lost 2 bases, J lost 5 bases, and 13 bases lay in between. This CDR3 reads CASSQIGPGNEQYF. Written as DNA, the CDR3 is TGTGCCAGCAGCCAAATTGGACCCGGCAACGAGCAGTACTTC.

The chain uses TRBV5-5 and TRBJ1-2; a possible D gene is TRBD1 (5 bases). Germline V gene data show CDR1 as SGHKS and CDR2 as YYEKEE (reference sequence). Between the trimmed V and J ends, which lost 4 bases and 12 bases, there was a span of 16 bases. The CDR3 has 12 residues. CDR3 in DNA: TGTGCCAGCAGCATTTCCCAGGGAGGGGACACCTTC. This translates into CASSISQGGDTF.

V and J are TRBV9 and TRBJ1-2; D is ambiguous. V was clipped by 3 bases and J by 2 bases, with 11 bases between them. This CDR3 has 14 residues. In germline, CDR1 is SGDLS, CDR2 YYNGEE. CDR3 region: CASSADGRNYGYTF. CDR3 bases: TGTGCCAGCAGCGCCGACGGGAGGAACTATGGCTACACCTTC.

V and J are TRBV4-3 and TRBJ2-2, with a weak D call TRBD1 (5 bases). The CDR3 runs 15 residues. Germline V CDR1 and CDR2: LGHNA, YSLEER. V was shortened by 4 bases and J by 0 bases, with 9 bases between the two germline ends. The CDR3 here is CASSPVGANTGELFF. For the CDR3, the DNA is TGCGCCAGCAGCCCCGTAGGGGCGAACACCGGGGAGCTGTTTTTT.

The chain is built from TRBV19 and TRBJ2-7, with D possibly being TRBD1 or TRBD2 (5 bases each). CDR3 length: 13 amino acids. Between the trimmed V and J ends, which lost 4 bases and 2 bases, there was a span of 9 bases. Germline loops: CDR1 LNHDA, CDR2 SQIVND (reference sequence). CDR3 amino acids: CASSTEGPYEQYF. The CDR3 DNA is TGTGCCAGTAGTACAGAGGGACCCTACGAGCAGTACTTC.

J is TRBJ2-7 and V is TRBV18, with D unclear. Germline values: CDR1 KGHSH, CDR2 LQKENI. The CDR3 totals 13 residues. V was shortened by 3 bases and J by 5 bases, with 11 bases between the two germline ends. CDR3 sequence reads: CASSPAGSHEQYF. The CDR3 DNA reads as TGTGCCAGCTCACCGGCCGGGTCCCACGAGCAGTACTTC.

This clone was picked up a small number of times. The CDR3 bases are TGTGCCAGCGGGGGGCGAGGACAGGGAGGGGATACGCAGTATTTT. Amino acid sequence: CASGGRGQGGDTQYF. The genes are TRBV19 and TRBJ2-3; possible D gene TRBD1, 8 bases. The CDR3 has 15 amino acids. Germline CDR1 LNHDA, CDR2 SQIVND (reference sequence). V shed 9 bases and J shed 6 bases, with 22 bases lying between them.

The gene calls are TRBV4-1 and TRBJ2-1; D gene ambiguous. Trimming stripped 0 bases from V and 8 bases from J, with 11 bases between. The germline CDR1 and CDR2 sequences are MGHRA and YSYEKL. This CDR3 region has 14 residues. The CDR3 protein is CASSQDFPNYEQFF. In DNA, the CDR3 is TGCGCCAGCAGCCAAGATTTTCCAAACTATGAGCAGTTCTTC.

The chain recombines TRBV7-9 with TRBJ2-3, with a possible D match to TRBD2 (7 bases). Germline V gene data show CDR1 as SEHNR and CDR2 as FQNEAQ (reference sequence). V was pared by 3 bases and J by 1 base, with 14 bases between. This CDR3 region has 16 residues. The CDR3 bases are TGTGCCAGCAGCTTTCGAGGGCGGGGGCGCACAGATACGCAGTATTTT. This codes for CASSFRGRGRTDTQYF.

This clone was detected only a few times. CDR3 in amino acids: CASSPGASGNTIYF. The CDR3 DNA reads as TGTGCCAGCAGTCCAGGGGCCTCTGGAAACACCATATATTTT. The gene calls are TRBV6-5 and TRBJ1-3, with a tentative D call TRBD1 (6 bases). This CDR3 has 14 amino acids. The ends were cut back, 5 bases at V and 0 bases at J, with 8 bases in the middle. The germline V gene encodes CDR1 MNHEY and CDR2 SVGAGI.

V usage is TRBV5-5 and J usage is TRBJ2-7; either TRBD1 or TRBD2 may supply D (5 bases each). The ends were cut back, 0 bases at V and 3 bases at J, with 10 bases in the middle. The CDR3 has 14 residues. The germline V gene encodes CDR1 SGHKS and CDR2 YYEKEE (reference sequence). In nucleotides, the CDR3 is TGTGCCAGCAGCTTGGGTCCAGGGAGCTACGAGCAGTACTTC. Translating it yields CASSLGPGSYEQYF.

The chain uses TRBV27 and TRBJ1-2, with no clear D. Per germline, CDR1 MNHEY and CDR2 SMNVEV (reference sequence). CDR3 length: 8 amino acids. V was pared by 8 bases and J by 5 bases, with 0 bases between. The CDR3: CASYGYTF. CDR3 DNA: TGTGCCAGCTATGGCTACACCTTC.

V usage is TRBV6-4 and J usage is TRBJ2-7; 10 bases are a match to TRBD2. CDR1 and CDR2 (germline): MRHNA, SNTAGT. CDR3 length: 13 residues. Unmatched junction bases numbered 3, after V lost 6 bases and J lost 4 bases. The DNA for the CDR3 is TGTGCCAGCAGCAAGCGGGAGGGTTACGAGCAGTACTTC. Translating gives CASSKREGYEQYF.

The rearrangement links TRBV7-2 to TRBJ2-3; the D call may be TRBD1 or TRBD2 (5 bases each). V lost 6 bases to trimming and J lost 2 bases, with 21 bases between them. This CDR3 contains 17 residues. Germline V gene sequence: CDR1 SGHTA, CDR2 FQGNSA. CDR3 region: CASSSGAGAPNTDTQYF. The CDR3 coding sequence is TGTGCCAGCAGTTCTGGGGCCGGGGCCCCTAACACAGATACGCAGTATTTT.

This clone was detected a few times. This chain joins TRBV19 and TRBJ1-1; the match to TRBD1 covers 9 bases. This CDR3 region has 13 residues. V shed 6 bases and J 5 bases; nucleotides not matched to a gene: 4. Germline-derived CDR1 and CDR2 are LNHDA and SQIVND (reference sequence). CDR3 sequence: CASRIQGATEAFF. CDR3 sequence (DNA): TGTGCCAGTAGGATACAGGGGGCGACTGAAGCTTTCTTT.

The CDR3 coding sequence is TGTGCCAGCAGTTCAGCGACAGGGGTCAATCAGCCCCAGCATTTT. Its translation: CASSSATGVNQPQHF. This sequence joins TRBV28 and TRBJ1-5; TRBD1 matches at 8 bases. The germline V gene encodes CDR1 MDHEN and CDR2 SYDVKM. Trimming at V came to 4 bases and at J to 3 bases, leaving 5 bases not matched to a gene. The CDR3 is 15 amino acids.

The V gene is TRBV27, the J gene TRBJ2-7; D is undetermined. The V and J ends lost 2 bases and 2 bases respectively, with 13 bases between them. Germline CDR1 is MNHEY and CDR2 is SMNVEV (reference sequence). This CDR3 region has 15 residues. Here the CDR3 reads CASSLASSHPYEQYF. In nucleotides, the CDR3 is TGTGCCAGCAGTTTAGCCAGCTCCCATCCCTACGAGCAGTACTTC.

The CDR3 bases are TGTGCCAGCAGGCCCGGGCCCACAGATACGCAGTATTTT. Its protein product is CASRPGPTDTQYF. The rearrangement joins TRBV7-3 to TRBJ2-3, with no clear D. V gave up 6 bases and J gave up 2 bases, with 9 bases separating them. This CDR3 has 13 residues. Germline V gene data show CDR1 as SGHTA and CDR2 as FQGTGA. Full variable domain (remainder filled in from reference TRBV7-3 and TRBJ2-3): GAGVSQTPSNKVTEKGKYVELRCDPISGHTALYWYRQSLGQGPEFLIYFQGTGAADDSGLPNDRFFAVRPEGSVSTLKIQRTERGDSAVYLCASRPGPTDTQYFGPGTRLTVL.

The chain combines TRBV7-2 with TRBJ2-5; 7 bases map to TRBD2. After removal of 5 bases from V and 3 bases from J, the junction contained 9 bases not matched to a gene. The V gene's germline CDR1 is SGHTA and CDR2 FQGNSA. The CDR3 runs 15 residues. CDR3 nucleotides: TGTGCCAGCAGCCGCGCCCCTGGGGGGGAAGAGACCCAGTACTTC. Translated: CASSRAPGGEETQYF.

V is TRBV9 and J is TRBJ2-4; TRBD1 agrees at 9 bases. With 4 bases clipped from V and 0 bases from J, the junction kept 14 bases outside the gene matches. This CDR3 contains 19 residues. In germline, CDR1 is SGDLS, CDR2 YYNGEE. The CDR3 coding sequence is TGTGCCAGCAGCCCTGCCCCGGGACAGGGAGCTCTAGCCAAAAACATTCAGTACTTC. Protein sequence: CASSPAPGQGALAKNIQYF.